This is a list of T cell receptor beta chains from one sample in a study of blood T cell repertoires in COVID-19. The assay was immunoSEQ multiplex PCR, and TCRdb's table has in-frame clones only and misses some. Among about 190,000 clones listed, around four fifths were seen once. Input material: peripheral blood. Receptor source: a woman in her sixties or seventies with active or convalescent COVID-19. Both conserved end residues are part of each CDR3. Each record gives: J gene, D gene, V gene, clone size, CDR3 protein, CDR3 DNA. The D gene is left open where the match is weak. Expanded clones are given a class, and other clones once, few, many or no size at all.

TRBJ2-5,-,TRBV5-1,once,CASSLGQGGTQYF,TGCGCCAGCAGCTTGGGACAGGGAGGGACCCAGTACTTC
TRBJ2-2,TRBD2,TRBV3-1/TRBV3-2,-,CASSQAAGVTGELFF,TGTGCCAGCAGCCAAGCGGCGGGAGTCACCGGGGAGCTGTTTTTT
TRBJ1-6,TRBD1,TRBV7-9,-,CASSTAGGNSPLHF,TGTGCCAGCAGCACAGCAGGGGGGAATTCACCCCTCCACTTT
TRBJ2-1,TRBD2,TRBV7-7,-,CASSPGRGRNNEQFF,TGTGCCAGCAGCCCGGGCCGCGGGAGGAACAATGAGCAGTTCTTC
TRBJ1-6,-,TRBV12-3/TRBV12-4,-,CASSQEQLPLHF,TGTGCCAGCAGTCAAGAGCAATTACCCCTCCACTTT
TRBJ1-2,TRBD1,TRBV5-1,-,CASSYGQGYGYTF,TGCGCCAGCAGCTACGGACAGGGCTATGGCTACACCTTC
TRBJ1-4,TRBD1,TRBV9,-,CASSARTGPNEKLFF,TGTGCCAGCAGCGCTCGGACAGGCCCCAATGAAAAACTGTTTTTT
TRBJ2-1,TRBD2,TRBV11-2,-,CASSLVRLAGIRGEQFF,TGTGCCAGCAGCTTAGTTCGACTAGCGGGAATTAGAGGTGAGCAGTTCTTC
TRBJ2-7,-,TRBV5-1,-,CASSTDASGEQYF,TGCGCCAGCAGCACAGACGCTTCGGGGGAGCAGTACTTC
TRBJ2-7,-,TRBV9,-,CASSQRGSYEQYF,TGTGCCAGCAGTCAAAGGGGGTCCTACGAGCAGTACTTC
TRBJ2-1,-,TRBV5-6,-,CASSPRGAVYNEQFF,TGTGCCAGCAGTCCCCGGGGAGCTGTATACAATGAGCAGTTCTTC
TRBJ2-4,TRBD1,TRBV2,-,CASSGTGVGKNIQYF,TGTGCCAGCAGTGGGACAGGAGTAGGCAAAAACATTCAGTACTTC
TRBJ1-2,TRBD1,TRBV19,-,CASSIWEDRGVSGYTF,TGTGCCAGTAGTATCTGGGAGGACAGGGGAGTCTCGGGCTACACCTTC
TRBJ1-2,-,TRBV2,once,CASSPLQGNYGYTF,TGTGCCAGCAGCCCTCTCCAGGGAAACTATGGCTACACCTTC
TRBJ2-6,-,TRBV3-1/TRBV3-2,-,CASSQEGEYYSGANVLTF,TGTGCCAGCAGCCAAGAGGGAGAGTACTACTCTGGGGCCAACGTCCTGACTTTC